These 29 T cell receptor beta chains share one sample of origin, sequenced in a study of blood T cells in healthy people across ages. It was with a sample-barcoded 5' primer and a J-beta primer mix that a second PCR of about 7 to 12 cycles was run. MiXCR, run by TCRdb on the 5' RACE reads, gives a single entry per CDR3 protein. The sample records over 1.5 million distinct CDR3 sequences, roughly 50% being singletons. Sequencing was done on a sample of blood. The origin of the receptors is a woman aged 35 to 49 in good health.

This rearrangement joins TRBV12-3 or TRBV12-4 to TRBJ2-3; 11 nucleotides agree with TRBD2. The CDR3 is 15 residues long. V gave up 4 bases and J gave up 5 bases; unmatched junction bases: 5. CDR3 region: CASSWTSGRVDTQYF. CDR3 sequence (DNA): TGTGCCAGCAGTTGGACTAGCGGGCGGGTAGATACGCAGTATTTT.

The rearrangement uses TRBV19 and TRBJ2-5, with D unresolved. Trimming took 0 bases from V and 10 from J, leaving 12 bases between them. The CDR3 has 13 residues. Germline lookup yields CDR1 LNHDA and CDR2 SQIVND (reference sequence). The CDR3 spells CASSIDLGQSQYF. As DNA, the CDR3 is TGTGCCAGTAGTATAGATCTCGGCCAGAGCCAGTACTTC.

The gene calls are TRBV19 and TRBJ2-5, with 10 bases matching TRBD1. Judging by the DNA end, TRBJ2-7 fits better; the J call may be wrong. CDR3 length: 14 amino acids. CDR1 LNHDA and CDR2 SQIVND come from the germline V gene (reference sequence). The CDR3 loop reads CASLDRDRGYEQYF. In nucleotides, the CDR3 is TGTGCCAGCCTAGACCGGGACAGGGGCTACGAGCAGTACTTC.

The count of this clonotype is one. The gene calls are TRBV7-2 and TRBJ2-5, with a possible D match to TRBD1 (5 bases). The CDR3 totals 15 residues. With 2 bases removed from V and 5 bases from J, the gap between germline ends came to 15 bases. The germline CDR1 and CDR2 sequences are SGHTA and FQGNSA. In DNA, the CDR3 is TGTGCCAGCAGCTTATTTGATCGCAGGGATGAGACCCAGTACTTC. Protein sequence: CASSLFDRRDETQYF.

This clonotype was seen only a few times. This chain links TRBV27 with TRBJ1-2; a weak D match, TRBD1 (6 bases). The CDR3 has 15 amino acids. V was cut by 5 bases and J by 4 bases, with 17 bases left in between. Germline-derived CDR1 and CDR2 are MNHEY and SMNVEV (reference sequence). The DNA for the CDR3 is TGTGCCAGCAGTACCACCTTGGGGGCCCTCTATGGCTACACCTTC. Translated, it gives CASSTTLGALYGYTF.

This chain uses TRBV4-3 with TRBJ1-4; D call uncertain. CDR1 and CDR2 (germline): LGHNA, YSLEER. The length of the CDR3 is 16 residues. V was shortened by 0 bases and J by 2 bases, with 10 bases between the two germline ends. The DNA for the CDR3 is TGCGCCAGCAGCCAAGATTGGGAAGATACTAATGAAAAACTGTTTTTT. Translated: CASSQDWEDTNEKLFF.

With regard to this clonotype: The junction departs from germline at one end; a sequencing error may be responsible. The CDR3: CASSIRGAGYQGTQYF. Written as DNA, the CDR3 is TGTGCCAGCTCCATTCGGGGGGCTGGGTATCAAGGGACCCAGTACTTC. This chain connects TRBV27 to TRBJ2-5, with a possible D match to TRBD2 (7 bases). Germline V gene lookup returns CDR1 MNHEY and CDR2 SMNVEV (reference sequence). CDR3 length: 16 residues.

This clonotype has a handful of counts. The chain has TRBV6-5 and TRBJ1-5, with 9 bases aligning to TRBD1. CDR3 size: 17 residues. Germline V gene lookup returns CDR1 MNHEY and CDR2 SVGAGI. Unmatched junction bases numbered 11, after V lost 1 base and J lost 7 bases. This CDR3 reads CASSYYGDRGLRQPQHF. For the CDR3, the DNA is TGTGCCAGCAGTTACTACGGAGACAGGGGGTTGCGGCAGCCCCAGCATTTT.

The chain carries TRBV6-2 or TRBV6-3 and TRBJ2-3, with 12 bases aligning to TRBD2. Germline lookup yields CDR1 MNHEY and CDR2 SVGEGT. V was pared by 4 bases and J by 4 bases, with 9 bases of the junction left unmatched. This CDR3 has 17 amino acids. In nucleotides, the CDR3 is TGTGCCAGCAGTTTCCTCGCGACTAGCGGGGGTTCAGATACGCAGTATTTT. Translated, it gives CASSFLATSGGSDTQYF.

The chain combines TRBV24-1 with TRBJ2-1; the D gene is possibly TRBD1 (6 bases). Germline V gene lookup returns CDR1 KGHDR and CDR2 SFDVKD. CDR3 size: 17 residues. V was trimmed by 3 bases and J by 10 bases, leaving 24 bases between them. The CDR3: CATSDRWSGDIYGEQFF. CDR3 sequence (DNA): TGTGCCACCAGTGATCGATGGTCAGGGGATATCTACGGAGAGCAGTTCTTC.

This rearrangement joins TRBV27 to TRBJ1-5; no clear D gene. The germline CDR1 and CDR2 sequences are MNHEY and SMNVEV (reference sequence). V lost 2 bases, J lost 5 bases, and 7 bases lay in between. The CDR3 length is 13 residues. CDR3 sequence: CASSLTHDQPQHF. Here the CDR3 DNA reads TGTGCCAGCAGTTTAACACATGATCAGCCCCAGCATTTT.

The chain links TRBV18 to TRBJ2-7, with TRBD1 identical over 7 bases. In germline, CDR1 is KGHSH, CDR2 LQKENI. Trimming at V came to 2 bases and at J to 3 bases, leaving 4 bases not matched to a gene. The CDR3 consists of 14 residues. This CDR3 reads CASSPRGQNYEQYF. CDR3 sequence (DNA): TGTGCCAGCTCACCAAGGGGACAGAACTACGAGCAGTACTTC.

This clonotype was picked up a small number of times. The chain combines TRBV12-3 or TRBV12-4 with TRBJ1-5, with a possible D match to TRBD1 (6 bases). The V end was cut by 6 bases, the J end by 3 bases, with 12 bases between. This CDR3 is 14 amino acids long. CDR3 in amino acids: CASRAGQINQPQHF. The CDR3 DNA reads as TGTGCCAGCAGAGCAGGACAGATCAATCAGCCCCAGCATTTT.

The V gene is TRBV7-6, the J gene TRBJ2-7, with 10 bases that match TRBD1. The DNA end is a closer match to TRBJ2-4, so the J assignment may be wrong. Germline CDR1 and CDR2: SGHVS and FNYEAQ. The CDR3 extends over 14 amino acids. This chain's CDR3 is CASSQPGQGNIQYF. In DNA, the CDR3 is TGTGCCAGCAGCCAGCCGGGACAGGGGAACATTCAGTACTTC.

The J gene is TRBJ2-3, the V gene TRBV20-1, with TRBD2 matching over 7 bases. Trimming removed 1 base from V and 3 bases from J; junction bases left unmatched: 7. This CDR3 has 15 amino acids. The germline CDR1 and CDR2 sequences are DFQATT and SNEGSKA (reference sequence). CDR3 bases: TGCAGTGCTAGAGTCCCGGGACTAACAACAGATACGCAGTATTTT. It translates to CSARVPGLTTDTQYF.

This clonotype came up a few times. This chain links TRBV6-5 with TRBJ2-5; 12 bases are a match to TRBD2. The CDR3 sequence is 17 residues long. The ends lost 4 bases at V and 4 bases at J; junction bases unmatched: 10. The germline V gene encodes CDR1 MNHEY and CDR2 SVGAGI. In DNA, the CDR3 is TGTGCCAGCAGTTCGCCCACACTAGCGGGGGGCCGAGAGACCCAGTACTTC. It specifies CASSSPTLAGGRETQYF.

The chain couples TRBV7-8 to TRBJ2-5, with TRBD2 matching over 8 bases. The CDR3 is 16 amino acids. The V and J ends lost 2 bases and 2 bases, in that order; junction bases with no gene match: 7. Germline V gene lookup returns CDR1 SGHVS and CDR2 FQNEAQ. CDR3 sequence reads: CASSLLSLAGQETQYF. The CDR3 nucleotides are TGTGCCAGCAGCTTACTTTCATTAGCGGGGCAAGAGACCCAGTACTTC. Looking up the rest from reference TRBV7-8 and TRBJ2-5 gives the full variable domain: GAGVSQSPRYKVAKRGQDVALRCDPISGHVSLFWYQQALGQGPEFLTYFQNEAQLDKSGLPSDRFFAERPEGSVSTLKIQRTQQEDSAVYLCASSLLSLAGQETQYFGPGTRLLVL.

The chain combines TRBV2 with TRBJ1-1; 7 bases map to TRBD1. The CDR3 contains 15 residues. CDR1 and CDR2 (germline): SNHLY, FYNNEI. V was clipped by 7 bases and J by 3 bases; unmatched bases: 11. The CDR3 here is CASTVMDRSDTEAFF. CDR3 DNA: TGTGCCAGCACGGTGATGGACAGGTCTGACACTGAAGCTTTCTTT.

The V and J genes are TRBV12-5 and TRBJ1-2; D not resolved. The CDR3 consists of 13 residues. Looked up from germline, CDR1 is LGHNT and CDR2 is FRNRAP. V was pared by 1 base and J by 5 bases, with 8 bases between. CDR3: CASGLDEGYGYTF. CDR3 coding DNA: TGTGCTAGTGGTTTGGACGAAGGGTATGGCTACACCTTC.

This clonotype was counted a few times. Compared with germline, one end of the junction differs, possibly owing to a read error. The chain carries TRBV4-3 and TRBJ1-2; perhaps TRBD1 as D (6 bases). CDR3 length: 14 residues. From germline, CDR1 is LGHNA and CDR2 YSLEER. Written as DNA, the CDR3 is TGTGCCAGCAGCCAAGATGGGGGGCGTTATGGCTACACCTTC. Translated: CASSQDGGRYGYTF.

This clonotype was seen a few times. V usage is TRBV6-2 or TRBV6-3 and J usage is TRBJ1-1; D call uncertain. Per germline, CDR1 MNHEY and CDR2 SVGEGT. This CDR3 has 14 residues. V was trimmed by 6 bases and J by 3 bases, leaving 14 bases between them. CDR3 residues: CASSWFPEDTEAFF. The CDR3 DNA reads as TGTGCCAGCAGCTGGTTTCCGGAGGACACTGAAGCTTTCTTT.

This sequence joins TRBV3-1 and TRBJ1-1; the D gene is possibly TRBD1 (6 bases). The CDR3 is 16 residues long. Looked up from germline, CDR1 is LGHDT and CDR2 is YNNKEL (reference sequence). Trimming took 0 bases from V and 11 from J, leaving 22 bases between them. The CDR3: CASSQEVSGGGAGAFF. CDR3 DNA: TGTGCCAGCAGCCAAGAGGTCTCCGGAGGGGGAGCTGGGGCTTTCTTT.

This clonotype occurred a few times. The rearrangement links TRBV12-3 or TRBV12-4 to TRBJ2-4; the D gene is possibly TRBD2 (6 bases). The CDR3 has 16 amino acids. Trimming took off 6 bases at V and 0 bases at J, with 15 bases between the two ends. As DNA, the CDR3 is TGTGCCAGCAGCTGGGACTCCGTTCTAGCCAAAAACATTCAGTACTTC. It is translated as CASSWDSVLAKNIQYF.

This clonotype was counted a single time. The J gene is TRBJ2-7, the V gene TRBV5-8; TRBD1 might be the D (6 bases). Trimming took 2 bases from V and 0 from J, leaving 21 bases between them. Germline lookup yields CDR1 SGHTS and CDR2 YDEGEE. The CDR3 runs to 18 residues. Written as DNA, the CDR3 is TGTGCCAGCAGCTTAAAACGTAGAGACAGGAGTATCTCCTACGAGCAGTACTTC. Translating it yields CASSLKRRDRSISYEQYF.

This clonotype was observed a few times. J is TRBJ2-1 and V is TRBV18, with D possibly TRBD2 on 5 matching bases. The V end lost 3 bases, the J end lost 5 bases, and 17 bases lay between the germline ends. Germline CDR1 KGHSH, CDR2 LQKENI. This CDR3 contains 16 residues. CDR3 sequence: CASSPRPEQRNNEQFF. The CDR3 coding sequence is TGTGCCAGCTCACCTCGCCCGGAGCAGCGGAACAATGAGCAGTTCTTC.

Points on this clonotype: One junction end disagrees with the germline gene, perhaps due to a read error. The chain carries TRBV18 and TRBJ2-1; the D is unclear. The germline V gene has CDR1 KGHSH and CDR2 LQKENI. The CDR3 sequence is 16 residues long. CDR3 residues: CAGSPVNDMLQFEQFF. Written as DNA, the CDR3 is TGTGCCGGCTCACCTGTAAACGACATGTTACAATTTGAGCAGTTCTTC.

The chain recombines TRBV2 with TRBJ2-7; a weak D match, TRBD1 (6 bases). The CDR3 is made up of 15 amino acids. From germline, CDR1 is SNHLY and CDR2 FYNNEI. Trimming shortened V by 6 bases and J by 0 bases, and 15 bases separated the two germline ends. The CDR3 reads CASRLDRDTSYEQYF. CDR3 DNA: TGTGCCAGCAGACTCGACCGGGACACCTCCTACGAGCAGTACTTC. The variable domain in full, with the rest retrieved from reference TRBV2 and TRBJ2-7, is EPEVTQTPSHQVTQMGQEVILRCVPISNHLYFYWYRQILGQKVEFLVSFYNNEISEKSEIFDDQFSVERPDGSNFTLKIRSTKLEDSAMYFCASRLDRDTSYEQYFGPGTRLTVT.

J is TRBJ1-2 and V is TRBV20-1; perhaps TRBD1 as D (6 bases). The CDR3 runs 12 residues. Trimming stripped 4 bases from V and 8 bases from J, with 14 bases between. Germline CDR1 reads DFQATT; CDR2 reads SNEGSKA (reference sequence). The CDR3 loop is CSATGRGGGYTF. CDR3 nucleotide sequence: TGCAGTGCTACTGGCAGGGGAGGCGGCTACACCTTC.

The DNA for the CDR3 is TGTGCCAGCAGCCAAGACCAGGTAGTCAGCTCAGATACGCAGTATTTT. This encodes CASSQDQVVSSDTQYF. V is TRBV4-2 and J is TRBJ2-3; D call uncertain. The V gene lost 0 bases and the J gene lost 4 bases, with 14 bases spanning the gap. This CDR3 region has 16 residues. Germline CDR1 and CDR2: LGHNA and YNFKEQ.